This T cell receptor beta chain came from a study of blood T cell repertoires in COVID-19. Across the study: There were acute and convalescent COVID-19 samples, and they came from the United States, Italy and Spain. T cells, B-cell-depleted T cells, or PBMCs supplied cDNA or gDNA.

Libraries were prepared by immunoSEQ multiplex PCR; TCRdb keeps only in-frame clonotypes and omits some of them. The top ten clones hold 3.5% to 4.5% of a sample with 200,000 to 300,000 clones, roughly 89% of them seen once. Germline trimming cut 1 base from V and 9 bases from J; bases unmatched to any gene: 4. The CDR3 sequence is 15 residues long. The germline CDR1 and CDR2 sequences are LGHNA and YSLEER. The chain has TRBV4-3 and TRBJ1-6; 9 nucleotides line up with TRBD1. What was sequenced was PBMCs or T cells enriched from blood (not recorded which). This receptor was taken from a woman between 25 and 40 years old with acute COVID-19. The CDR3 sequence: CASSQGDRAVSPLHF. The CDR3 bases are TGCGCCAGCAGCCAAGGGGACAGGGCAGTTTCACCCCTCCACTTT.